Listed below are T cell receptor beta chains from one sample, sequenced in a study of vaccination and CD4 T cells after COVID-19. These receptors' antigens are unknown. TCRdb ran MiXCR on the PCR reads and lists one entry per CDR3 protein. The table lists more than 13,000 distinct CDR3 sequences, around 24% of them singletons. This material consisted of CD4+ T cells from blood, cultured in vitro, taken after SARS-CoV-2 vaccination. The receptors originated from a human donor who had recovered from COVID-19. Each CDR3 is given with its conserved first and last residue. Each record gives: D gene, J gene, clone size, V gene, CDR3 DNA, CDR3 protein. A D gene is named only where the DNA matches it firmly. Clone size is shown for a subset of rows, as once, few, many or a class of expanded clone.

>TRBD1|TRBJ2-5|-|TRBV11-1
TGTGCCAGCAGCTCGGACAGGGGGTGGGAGACCCAGTACTTC
CASSSDRGWETQYF
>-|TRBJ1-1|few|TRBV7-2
TGTGCCAGCAGCTCATGGGGGGTTGAAGCTTTCTTT
CASSSWGVEAFF
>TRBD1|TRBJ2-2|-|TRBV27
TGTGCCAGCAGTGAGAGGACAGGGAGGACCGGGGAGCTGTTTTTT
CASSERTGRTGELFF
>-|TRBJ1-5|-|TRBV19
TGTGCCACCTCCGGGTTCTCAATTAGCAATCAGCCCCAGCATTTT
CATSGFSISNQPQHF
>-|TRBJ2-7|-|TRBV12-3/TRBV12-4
TGTGCCAGCAGTTCTAGCGAGATCGAGCAGTACTTC
CASSSSEIEQYF
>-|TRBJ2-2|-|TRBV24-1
TGTGCCACCAGTGCCCCCGGGGAGCTGTTTTTT
CATSAPGELFF
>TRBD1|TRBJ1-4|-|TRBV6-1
TGTGCCAGCAGAGCATCGACAGGGGGCCGAGAAAAACTGTTTTTT
CASRASTGGREKLFF
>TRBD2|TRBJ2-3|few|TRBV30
TGTGCCTGGAGTGCGACGTCAGCGGGAGGGAGACGGACGCAGTATTTT
CAWSATSAGGRRTQYF
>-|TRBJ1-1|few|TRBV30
TGTGCCTGGAGTGTAGGGACAATGAACACTGAAGCTTTCTTT
CAWSVGTMNTEAFF
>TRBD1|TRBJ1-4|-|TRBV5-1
TGCGCCAGCAGCCCGGGGGACAGAGAAAAACTGTTTTTT
CASSPGDREKLFF
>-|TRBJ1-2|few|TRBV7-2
TGTGCCAGCAGCCCTAGCGGGGGGGGGTCAGGATATGGCTACACCTTC
CASSPSGGGSGYGYTF
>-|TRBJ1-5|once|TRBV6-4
TGTGCCAGCGGTCACGAAGAAAATCAGCCCCAGCATTTT
CASGHEENQPQHF
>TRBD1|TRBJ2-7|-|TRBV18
TGTGCCAGCTCACCATGGGACAGGGGGGAATACGAGCAGTACTTC
CASSPWDRGEYEQYF
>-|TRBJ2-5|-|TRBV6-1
TGTGCCACCCAGGGGCCCTCAGAGGTAGAGACCCAGTACTTC
CATQGPSEVETQYF
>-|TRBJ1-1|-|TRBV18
TGTGCCAGCTCACCCGGATCTACGGGCACTGAAGCTTTCTTT
CASSPGSTGTEAFF
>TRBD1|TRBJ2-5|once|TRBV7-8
TGTGCCAGCAGCTTAGGGAGGGACAGGGGGCCGCCAGAGACCCAGTACTTC
CASSLGRDRGPPETQYF
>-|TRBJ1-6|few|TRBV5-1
TGCGCCAGCAGCTTCTCGAACTCCTATAATTCACCCCTCCACTTT
CASSFSNSYNSPLHF
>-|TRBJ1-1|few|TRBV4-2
TGTGCCAGCAGCCAAGTTGGGGCGGTGAACACTGAAGCTTTCTTT
CASSQVGAVNTEAFF
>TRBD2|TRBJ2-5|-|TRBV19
TGTGCCAGTAGCCCTGCGGGACTAGGTTATGAGACCCAGTACTTC
CASSPAGLGYETQYF
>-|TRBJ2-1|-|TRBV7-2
TGTGCCAGCAGCCGCCGGGTAGCGGTTAATGAGCAGTTCTTC
CASSRRVAVNEQFF
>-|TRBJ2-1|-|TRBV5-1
TGCGCCAGCAGCCCGGCCCGGGTAGAGCAGTTCTTC
CASSPARVEQFF
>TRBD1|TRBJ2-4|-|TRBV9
TGTGCCAGCAGCCCCAGGACAGGGAAAAACATTCAGTACTTC
CASSPRTGKNIQYF
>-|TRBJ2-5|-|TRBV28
TGTGCCAGCAGTTTACCCAGGCCTCAAGAGACCCAGTACTTC
CASSLPRPQETQYF
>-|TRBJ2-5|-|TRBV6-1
TGTGCCAGCAGAAAACAGAGGGTAGAGACCCAGTACTTC
CASRKQRVETQYF
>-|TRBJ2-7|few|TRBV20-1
TGCAGTGCTAGCAAGACCCTAACAATCTACGAGCAGTACTTC
CSASKTLTIYEQYF
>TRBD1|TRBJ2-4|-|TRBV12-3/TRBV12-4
TGTGCCAGCAGGAACCGGGACAGGGGGCTTCGTTCGAAGGTATCTTGGACCAAAAACATTCAGTACTTC
CASRNRDRGLRSKVSWTKNIQYF
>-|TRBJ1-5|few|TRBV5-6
TGTGCCAGCAGCGAACAGGGAAACCAGCCCCAGCATTTT
CASSEQGNQPQHF
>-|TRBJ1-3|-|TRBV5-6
TGTGCCAGCAGCCACGTCCCCGGGTCCAAGAGCTCTGGAAACACCATATATTTT
CASSHVPGSKSSGNTIYF
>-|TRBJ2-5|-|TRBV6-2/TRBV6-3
TGTGCCAGCAAACCTAATTCGATGGGTCGGGGGACCACCCGGGAGACCCAGTACTTC
CASKPNSMGRGTTRETQYF
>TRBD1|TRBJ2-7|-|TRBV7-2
TGTGCCAGCAGCTTAGCCGGGACAGGTCCCATGTTGCAGTACTTC
CASSLAGTGPMLQYF
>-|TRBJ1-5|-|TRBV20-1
TGCAGTGCTAGAGATAAAATCCTTTGGCCCCAGCATTTT
CSARDKILWPQHF
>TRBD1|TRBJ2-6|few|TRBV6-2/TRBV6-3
TGTGCCAGCAGATTTACAGGGGGCTCTGGGGCCAACGTCCTGACTTTC
CASRFTGGSGANVLTF
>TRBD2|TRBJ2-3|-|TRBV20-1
TGCAGTGCTAGAGGAGTGAAGCGGGAGGGCACAGATACGCAGTATTTT
CSARGVKREGTDTQYF
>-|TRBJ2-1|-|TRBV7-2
TGTGCCAGCAGCGTAGAACAGACCCACTACAATGAGCAGTTCTTC
CASSVEQTHYNEQFF
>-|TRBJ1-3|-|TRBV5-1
TGCGCCAGCACCCCCGTTGGGGGAAACACCATATATTTT
CASTPVGGNTIYF